This TCR beta chain was recovered during a study of low-dose radiotherapy and immunotherapy resistance in tumors. Study information: Cohort 1 got 0.5 Gy per fraction every 2 weeks, 6.5 Gy in total.

Time point given: before trial treatment. Eligibility required advanced solid tumors lacking tumor-infiltrating lymphocytes. V trimming: 3 bases; J trimming: 1 base; junction bases outside the gene matches: 16. The germline V gene has CDR1 SGDLS and CDR2 YYNGEE. There are 19 residues in the CDR3. Both TCRalpha and TCRbeta chains were reverse transcribed with V-gene-specific primers. Amplification, which lasted around 20 PCR cycles, used a constant-region primer and V-primer adapter to amplify TCRs. The mRNA which had been isolated was amplified by in vitro transcription. MiXCR, applied by TCRdb to the reads, yields one record per CDR3 protein. The sample shows some 57,000 distinct CDR3 sequences, almost 25% of them seen only once. In its sample, this clonotype was seen many times.

V gene TRBV9 combines with J gene TRBJ1-1; 9 nucleotides align to TRBD1. The clonotype comes from a male donor with prostate cancer. Specimen: PBMCs, collected before treatment. As DNA, the CDR3 is TGTGCCAGCAGCGCGGGGGGGGGTTCGACAGGGGGAGCGAACACTGAAGCTTTCTTT. The encoded protein is CASSAGGGSTGGANTEAFF.